Presented here are 5 T cell receptor beta chains from one specimen sequenced in a study of blood T cell repertoires in COVID-19. Sequencing used immunoSEQ multiplex PCR; TCRdb keeps in-frame clones, though not all of them. The sample contains around 57,000 clones, about 80% of which appear only once. The sample consisted of peripheral blood. These receptors originate from a woman aged 60 to 75 with acute or convalescent COVID-19.

The chain uses TRBV27 and TRBJ1-2; TRBD1 agrees at 12 bases. The J segment lost 7 bases and the V segment lost 4 bases, leaving 10 bases of the junction unmatched. This CDR3 is built from 16 residues. Germline CDR1 MNHEY, CDR2 SMNVEV (reference sequence). The CDR3 sequence: CASSSPGDRGRGGYTF. CDR3 in DNA: TGTGCCAGCAGTTCCCCGGGGGACAGGGGGCGCGGTGGCTACACCTTC.

The chain has TRBV6-2 or TRBV6-3 and TRBJ2-7, with TRBD1 matching 8 bases. V lost 0 bases to trimming and J lost 4 bases; unmatched junction nucleotides: 8. There are 16 residues in the CDR3. Germline V gives CDR1 MNHEY, CDR2 SVGEGT. In DNA form, the CDR3 reads TGTGCCAGCAGTTACTCCAGACAGGGGCCGGGTTACGAGCAGTACTTC. It is translated as CASSYSRQGPGYEQYF.

This chain connects TRBV18 to TRBJ2-1; 8 bases are shared with TRBD1. This CDR3 has 16 amino acids. V dropped 4 bases and J dropped 5; count of bases not matched to a gene: 10. CDR1 is KGHSH, CDR2 LQKENI, per germline. The CDR3 reads CASSRGQDRVDNEQFF. CDR3 bases: TGTGCCAGCTCACGAGGTCAGGACAGGGTAGACAATGAGCAGTTCTTC.

This clone has more than one count but fewer than ten. This sequence joins TRBV7-9 and TRBJ1-5; D not certain. The germline gives CDR1 SEHNR, CDR2 FQNEAQ (reference sequence). Deletions cut 3 bases from V and 0 bases from J, with 12 bases between. The CDR3 length is 16 residues. This chain's CDR3 is CASSLSGGYSNQPQHF. The DNA for the CDR3 is TGTGCCAGCAGCTTGAGCGGAGGATATAGCAATCAGCCCCAGCATTTT.

The J gene is TRBJ1-1, the V gene TRBV5-1; TRBD1 might be the D (6 bases). CDR3 size: 16 residues. The ends were cut back, 3 bases at V and 3 bases at J, with 18 bases in the middle. In germline, CDR1 is SGHRS, CDR2 YFSETQ. The DNA for the CDR3 is TGCGCCAGCAGCTCCGAGGCGGCAGGGGCGGACACTGAAGCTTTCTTT. Its translation: CASSSEAAGADTEAFF.